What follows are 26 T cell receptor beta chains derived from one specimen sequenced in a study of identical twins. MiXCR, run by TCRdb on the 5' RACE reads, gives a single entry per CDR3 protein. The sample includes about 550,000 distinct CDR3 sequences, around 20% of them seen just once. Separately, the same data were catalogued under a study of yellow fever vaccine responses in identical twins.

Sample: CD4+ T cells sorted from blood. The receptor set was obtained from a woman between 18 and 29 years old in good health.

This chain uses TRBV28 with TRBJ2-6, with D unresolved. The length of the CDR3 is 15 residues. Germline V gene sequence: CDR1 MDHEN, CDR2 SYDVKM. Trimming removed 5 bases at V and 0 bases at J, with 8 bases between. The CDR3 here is CASSPEDSGANVLTF. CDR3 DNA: TGTGCCAGCAGTCCAGAAGACTCTGGGGCCAACGTCCTGACTTTC.

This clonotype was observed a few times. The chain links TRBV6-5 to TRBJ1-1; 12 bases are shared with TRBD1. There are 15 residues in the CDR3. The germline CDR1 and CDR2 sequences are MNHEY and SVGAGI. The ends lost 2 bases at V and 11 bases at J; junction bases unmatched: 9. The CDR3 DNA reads TGTGCCAGCAGTTACGATTTGGGACAGGGGGCGTCGGCTTTCTTT. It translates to CASSYDLGQGASAFF.

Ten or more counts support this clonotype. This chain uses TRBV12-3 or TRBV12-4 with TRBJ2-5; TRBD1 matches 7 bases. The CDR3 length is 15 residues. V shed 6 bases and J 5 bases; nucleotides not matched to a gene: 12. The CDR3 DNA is TGTGCCAGCAGGGAGACAGGGCTATTGGGGGAGACCCAGTACTTC. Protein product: CASRETGLLGETQYF.

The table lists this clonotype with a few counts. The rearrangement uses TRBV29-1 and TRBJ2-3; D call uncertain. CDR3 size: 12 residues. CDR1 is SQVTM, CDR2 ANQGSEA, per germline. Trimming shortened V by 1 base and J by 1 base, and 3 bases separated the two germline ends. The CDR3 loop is CSVEAGTDTQYF. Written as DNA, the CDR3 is TGCAGCGTTGAAGCGGGCACAGATACGCAGTATTTT.

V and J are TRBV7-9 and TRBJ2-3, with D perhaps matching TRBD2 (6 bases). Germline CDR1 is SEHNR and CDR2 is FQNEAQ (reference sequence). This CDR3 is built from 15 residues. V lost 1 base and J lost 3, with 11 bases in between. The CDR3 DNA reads TGTGCCAGCAGCTTAGGGGCGGGACGGACAGATACGCAGTATTTT. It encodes CASSLGAGRTDTQYF.

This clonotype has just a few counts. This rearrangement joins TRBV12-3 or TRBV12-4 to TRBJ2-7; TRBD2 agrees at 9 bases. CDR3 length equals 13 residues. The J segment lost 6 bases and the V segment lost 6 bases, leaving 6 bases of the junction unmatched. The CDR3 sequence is CASRSGTSFEQYF. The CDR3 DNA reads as TGTGCCAGCAGGTCCGGGACTAGCTTCGAGCAGTACTTC.

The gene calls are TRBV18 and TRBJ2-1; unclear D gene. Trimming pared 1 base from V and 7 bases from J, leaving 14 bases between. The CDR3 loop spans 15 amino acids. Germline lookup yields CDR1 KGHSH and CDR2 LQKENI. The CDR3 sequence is CASSPQLELGNEQFF. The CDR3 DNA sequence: TGTGCCAGCTCACCACAACTCGAATTGGGGAATGAGCAGTTCTTC.

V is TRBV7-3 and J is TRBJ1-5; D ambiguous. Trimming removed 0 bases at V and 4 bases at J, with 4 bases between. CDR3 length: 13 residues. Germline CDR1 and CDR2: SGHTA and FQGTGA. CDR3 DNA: TGTGCCAGCAGCTTAACGCCGAATCAGCCCCAGCATTTT. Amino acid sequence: CASSLTPNQPQHF.

The DNA of the CDR3 is TGCGCCAGCAGCTCAGGGGGCTCGGGGACTGAAGCTTTCTTT. The encoded protein is CASSSGGSGTEAFF. The gene calls are TRBV5-1 and TRBJ1-1, with TRBD1 matching over 8 bases. Germline V gene data show CDR1 as SGHRS and CDR2 as YFSETQ. The trim removed 3 bases at V and 5 bases at J, leaving 6 bases unmatched. This CDR3 is 14 amino acids long.

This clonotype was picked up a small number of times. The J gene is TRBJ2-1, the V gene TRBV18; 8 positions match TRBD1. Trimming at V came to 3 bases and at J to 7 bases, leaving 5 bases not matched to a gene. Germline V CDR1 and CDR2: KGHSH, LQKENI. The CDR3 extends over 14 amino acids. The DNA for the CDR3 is TGTGCCAGCTCACCTGCAGGGGGCGGAAATGAGCAGTTCTTC. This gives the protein CASSPAGGGNEQFF.

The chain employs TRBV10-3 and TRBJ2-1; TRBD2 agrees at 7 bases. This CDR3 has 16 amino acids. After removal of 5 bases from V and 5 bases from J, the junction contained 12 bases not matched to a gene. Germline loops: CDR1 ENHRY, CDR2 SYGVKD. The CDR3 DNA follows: TGTGCCATCAGTCCGTCCCTAGCGGAGTCTAACAATGAGCAGTTCTTC. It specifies CAISPSLAESNNEQFF.

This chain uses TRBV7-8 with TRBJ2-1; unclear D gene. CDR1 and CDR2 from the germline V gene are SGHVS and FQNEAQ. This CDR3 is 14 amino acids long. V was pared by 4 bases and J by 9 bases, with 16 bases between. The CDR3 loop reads CASSSPMGLGEQFF. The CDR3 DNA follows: TGTGCCAGCAGCTCACCAATGGGGTTAGGTGAGCAGTTCTTC.

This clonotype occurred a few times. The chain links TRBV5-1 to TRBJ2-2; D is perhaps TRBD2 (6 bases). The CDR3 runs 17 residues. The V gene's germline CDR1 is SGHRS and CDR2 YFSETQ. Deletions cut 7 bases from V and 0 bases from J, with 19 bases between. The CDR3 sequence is CASGSPPPGANTGELFF. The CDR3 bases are TGCGCCAGCGGATCACCACCCCCGGGGGCGAACACCGGGGAGCTGTTTTTT.

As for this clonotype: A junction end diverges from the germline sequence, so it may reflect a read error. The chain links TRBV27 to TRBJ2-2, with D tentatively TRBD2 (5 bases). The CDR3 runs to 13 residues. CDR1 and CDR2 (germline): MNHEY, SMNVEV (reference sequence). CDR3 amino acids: CASSSGNTGELYF. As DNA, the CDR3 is TGTGCCAGCAGTTCGGGTAACACCGGGGAGCTGTATTTT.

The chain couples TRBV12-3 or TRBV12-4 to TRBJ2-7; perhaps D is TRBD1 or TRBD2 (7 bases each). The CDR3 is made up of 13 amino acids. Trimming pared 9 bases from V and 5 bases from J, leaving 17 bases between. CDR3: CASSRGLADEQYF. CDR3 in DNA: TGTGCCAGTTCAAGGGGGCTAGCGGACGAGCAGTACTTC.

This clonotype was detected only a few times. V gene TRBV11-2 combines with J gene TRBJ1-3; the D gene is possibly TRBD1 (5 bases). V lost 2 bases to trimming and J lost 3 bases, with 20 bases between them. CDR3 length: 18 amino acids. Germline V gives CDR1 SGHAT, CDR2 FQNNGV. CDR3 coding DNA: TGTGCCAGCAGCTTAAGACCACTCCTCGGGGGATTTGGAAACACCATATATTTT. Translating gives CASSLRPLLGGFGNTIYF.

In DNA, the CDR3 is TGCAGTGCTCCCCGGGCAGGGAACACAGATACGCAGTATTTT. Its translation is CSAPRAGNTDTQYF. This rearrangement joins TRBV20-1 to TRBJ2-3, with D possibly being TRBD1 (5 bases). Trimming took 5 bases from V and 2 from J, leaving 14 bases between them. Germline loops: CDR1 DFQATT, CDR2 SNEGSKA (reference sequence). The CDR3 contains 14 residues.

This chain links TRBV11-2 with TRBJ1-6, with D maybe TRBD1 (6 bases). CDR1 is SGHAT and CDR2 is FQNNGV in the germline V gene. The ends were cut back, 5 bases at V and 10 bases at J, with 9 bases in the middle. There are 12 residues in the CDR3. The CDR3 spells CASSGQQSPLHF. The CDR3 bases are TGTGCCAGCAGCGGACAGCAATCACCCCTCCACTTT.

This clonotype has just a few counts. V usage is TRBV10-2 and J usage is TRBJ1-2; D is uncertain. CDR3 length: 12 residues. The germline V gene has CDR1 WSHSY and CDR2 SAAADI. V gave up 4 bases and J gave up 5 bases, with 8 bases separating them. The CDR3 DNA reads TGCGCCAGCAGTGGACCCACTTATGGCTACACCTTC. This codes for CASSGPTYGYTF.

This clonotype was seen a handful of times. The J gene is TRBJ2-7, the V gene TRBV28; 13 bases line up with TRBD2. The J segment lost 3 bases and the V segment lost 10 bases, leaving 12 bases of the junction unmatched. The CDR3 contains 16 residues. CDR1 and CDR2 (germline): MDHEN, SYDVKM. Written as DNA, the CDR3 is TGTGCCATCAAACGGACGGGACTAGCGGGGATCTACGAGCAGTACTTC. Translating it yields CAIKRTGLAGIYEQYF.

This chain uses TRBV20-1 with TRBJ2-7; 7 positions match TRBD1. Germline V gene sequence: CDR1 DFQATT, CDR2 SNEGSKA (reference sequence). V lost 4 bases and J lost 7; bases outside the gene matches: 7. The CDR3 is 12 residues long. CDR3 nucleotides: TGCAGTGCTACCGAGGGGGCTCGGGAGCAGTACTTC. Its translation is CSATEGAREQYF.

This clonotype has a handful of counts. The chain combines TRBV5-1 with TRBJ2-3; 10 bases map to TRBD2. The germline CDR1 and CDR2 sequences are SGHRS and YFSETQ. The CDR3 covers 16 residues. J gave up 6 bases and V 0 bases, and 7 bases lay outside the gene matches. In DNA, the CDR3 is TGCGCCAGCAGCTTGGCCATAGCGGGAGGTCCGGATACGCAGTATTTT. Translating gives CASSLAIAGGPDTQYF.

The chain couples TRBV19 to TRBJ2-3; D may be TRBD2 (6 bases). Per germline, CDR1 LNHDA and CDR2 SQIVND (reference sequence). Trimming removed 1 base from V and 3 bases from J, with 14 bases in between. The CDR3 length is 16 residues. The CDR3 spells CASSIVGPGRTDTQYF. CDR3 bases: TGTGCCAGTAGTATAGTGGGGCCAGGGAGGACAGATACGCAGTATTTT.

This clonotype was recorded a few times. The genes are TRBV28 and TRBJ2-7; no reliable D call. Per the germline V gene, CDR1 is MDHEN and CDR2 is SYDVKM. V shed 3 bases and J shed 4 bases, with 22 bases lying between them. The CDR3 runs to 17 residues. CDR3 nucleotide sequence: TGTGCCAGCAGTTTTACGATTAGCCTTCTCCCGGCTTACGAGCAGTACTTC. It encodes CASSFTISLLPAYEQYF.

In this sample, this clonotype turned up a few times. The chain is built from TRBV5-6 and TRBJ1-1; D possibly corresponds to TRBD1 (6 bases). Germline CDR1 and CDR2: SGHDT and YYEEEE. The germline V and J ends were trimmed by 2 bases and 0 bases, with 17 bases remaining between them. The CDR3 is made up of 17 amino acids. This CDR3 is CASSFTAGNRVNTEAFF. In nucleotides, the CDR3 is TGTGCCAGCAGCTTTACGGCGGGGAACAGGGTGAACACTGAAGCTTTCTTT. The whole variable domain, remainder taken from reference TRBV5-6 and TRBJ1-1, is DAGVTQSPTHLIKTRGQQVTLRCSPKSGHDTVSWYQQALGQGPQFIFQYYEEEERQRGNFPDRFSGHQFPNYSSELNVNALLLGDSALYLCASSFTAGNRVNTEAFFGQGTRLTVV.

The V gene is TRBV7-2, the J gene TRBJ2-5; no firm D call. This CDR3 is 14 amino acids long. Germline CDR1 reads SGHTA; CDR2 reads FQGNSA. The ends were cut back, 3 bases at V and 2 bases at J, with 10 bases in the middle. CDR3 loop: CASSLDPAQETQYF. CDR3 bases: TGTGCCAGCAGCTTGGACCCTGCTCAAGAGACCCAGTACTTC.